This TCR beta chain emerged from a study of CD8 T cells in ankylosing spondylitis. Study-wide points: In synovial fluid and blood from reactive arthritis, some motif variants were previously reported.

Trimming took 10 bases from V and 4 from J, leaving 14 bases between them. This CDR3 contains 13 residues. Per the germline V gene, CDR1 is SGHKS and CDR2 is YYEKEE (reference sequence). This clonotype has at least ten counts. Its specificity is unknown. TCRdb called the 5' RACE reads again in MiXCR, with one record for every CDR3 protein. The sample consists of 150,000 to 200,000 distinct CDR3 sequences, around 16% of them appearing once. The TCR was taken from a male donor with ankylosing spondylitis or in good health (not recorded which). The rearrangement uses TRBV5-5 and TRBJ2-2; weak D call: TRBD1 (6 bases). Input material: blood, either unsorted or a sorted T cell fraction (not recorded which). Here the CDR3 reads CASGASITGELFF. The CDR3 bases are TGTGCCTCAGGGGCTTCCATCACCGGGGAGCTGTTTTTT.